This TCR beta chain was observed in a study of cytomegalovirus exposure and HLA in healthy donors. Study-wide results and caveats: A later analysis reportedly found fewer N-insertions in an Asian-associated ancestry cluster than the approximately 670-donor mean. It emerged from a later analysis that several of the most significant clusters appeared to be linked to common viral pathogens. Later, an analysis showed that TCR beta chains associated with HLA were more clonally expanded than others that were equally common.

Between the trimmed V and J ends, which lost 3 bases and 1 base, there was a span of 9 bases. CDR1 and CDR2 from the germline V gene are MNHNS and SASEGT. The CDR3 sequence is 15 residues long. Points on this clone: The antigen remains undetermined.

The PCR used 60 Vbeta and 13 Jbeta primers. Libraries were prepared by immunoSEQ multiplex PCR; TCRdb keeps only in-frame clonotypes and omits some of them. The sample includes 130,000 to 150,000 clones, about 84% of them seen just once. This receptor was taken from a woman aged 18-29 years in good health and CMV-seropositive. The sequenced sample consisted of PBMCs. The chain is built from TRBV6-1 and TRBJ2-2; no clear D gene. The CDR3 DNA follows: TGTGCCAGCAGTGAGGAGTTCGGGAACACCGGGGAGCTGTTTTTT. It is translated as CASSEEFGNTGELFF.